Sequencing of this TCR beta chain was carried out in a study of CXCR3-negative and CXCR3-positive naive CD8 T cells. Looking at the study overall: The TRB read total, approximately 150 million, broke down to about 1.5 +/- 0.3 million reads per library.

The naive CD8+ gate required CD45RO-CCR7+CD27+CD95- phenotype. With UMI labels, 5' RACE was used to prepare the TRB cDNA libraries. From its re-call of the 5' RACE reads, TCRdb lists each CDR3 protein once, without DNA. This sample carries 100,000 to 150,000 distinct CDR3 sequences, with around 0.41% going to the ten biggest clones. Per the germline V gene, CDR1 is MNHEY and CDR2 is SMNVEV (reference sequence). The CDR3 loop spans 14 amino acids. To note about this clonotype: Its antigen is still unknown.

Study-wide findings and caveats: CXCR3-positive naive cells had TRB CDR3s that were more hydrophobic than CXCR3-negative naive cells had.

What was sequenced was naive CXCR3+ CD8+ T cells from blood. Documented subset: CD45RO-CCR7+CD27+CD95- naive CD8+ T cells expressing CXCR3 (TNR3+). The chain has TRBV27 and TRBJ1-3. The receptor was isolated from a human donor in good health. Some clones in this sample may be carry-over from other donors' samples. The CDR3: CASSLSSSGNTIYF.